This TCR beta chain was documented in a study of spatial heterogeneity in lung cancer. This clonotype turned up a few times. Every molecule of TCR cDNA had its own unique molecular identifier. TCRdb reprocessed the 5' RACE reads via MiXCR and lists one record per CDR3 protein. This sample carries 30,000 to 45,000 distinct CDR3 sequences, under 8.5% of them seen once, and the ten largest clones take 25% to 30%. The CDR3 length is 16 residues. The V gene's germline CDR1 is DFQATT and CDR2 SNEGSKA (reference sequence). V lost 3 bases and J lost 3, with 21 bases in between. The sample's time point: sample taken at primary tumor resection.

The receptor was derived from a female donor with early-stage non-small cell lung cancer. The sample in question was PBMCs, obtained at surgery. This chain uses TRBV20-1 with TRBJ2-7, with a weak D call TRBD1 (5 bases). The CDR3 here is CSARAFRDSQDYEQYF. In nucleotides, the CDR3 is TGCAGTGCTAGGGCGTTCCGAGACAGCCAGGACTACGAGCAGTACTTC.